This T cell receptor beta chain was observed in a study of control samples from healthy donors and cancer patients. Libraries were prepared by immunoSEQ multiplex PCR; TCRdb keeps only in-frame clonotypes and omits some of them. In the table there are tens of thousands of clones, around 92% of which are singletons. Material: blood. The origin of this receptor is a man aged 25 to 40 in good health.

The CDR3 DNA reads TGCGCCAGCAGCTCTGGACTAGCCGGTCTCAATGAGCAGTTCTTC. Its translation: CASSSGLAGLNEQFF. This chain links TRBV5-1 with TRBJ2-1; 8 positions agree with TRBD2. V was clipped by 3 bases and J by 6 bases; unmatched bases: 8. Germline V lookup: CDR1 SGHRS, CDR2 YFSETQ. The CDR3 has 15 residues.